This is a list of T cell receptor beta chains from one sample in a study of cytomegalovirus exposure and HLA in healthy donors. Repertoires were generated with immunoSEQ multiplex PCR, while TCRdb's copy carries only in-frame clones and drops some. The data include fewer than 85,000 clones; the top ten clones carry about 5%. The sample was PBMCs. The receptors were gathered from a woman aged 40-49 years in good health and CMV-seropositive. CDR3s include the opening cysteine and the closing phenylalanine or tryptophan. D genes are given only for firm matches.

TRBV7-9	TRBJ1-1	TRBD1	TGTGCCAGCAGCTTGGGGCTTGGGGGACAGGGGGCGGGCACTGAAGCTTTCTTT	CASSLGLGGQGAGTEAFF
TRBV6-5	TRBJ2-7	-	TGTGCCAGCAGTTACACAAAGAATTCGTACGAGCAGTACTTC	CASSYTKNSYEQYF
TRBV19	TRBJ1-5	-	TGTGCCAGTAGTATTTATACAGCTAGCAATCAGCCCCAGCATTTT	CASSIYTASNQPQHF
TRBV27	TRBJ2-7	TRBD1	TGTGCCAGCAGCCACCGGGACAGGGGTTCCTACGAGCAGTACTTC	CASSHRDRGSYEQYF
TRBV6-1	TRBJ1-5	-	TGTGCCAGCAGTGAACTCAGGGGTGCGGTCCAGCATTTT	CASSELRGAVQHF
TRBV11-2	TRBJ1-2	-	TGTGCCAGCAGCCGCAGCGGGGGTGGGACGTATGGCTACACCTTC	CASSRSGGGTYGYTF
TRBV10-3	TRBJ1-1	-	TGTGCCATCAGAGACAGTAGAAACACTGAAGCTTTCTTT	CAIRDSRNTEAFF
TRBV6-1	TRBJ2-3	TRBD1	TGTGCCAGCAGCCGGGACAGGGGACCAGATACGCAGTATTTT	CASSRDRGPDTQYF
TRBV29-1	TRBJ2-7	TRBD1	TGCAGCGTTAGGACAGGGGGTAACGAGCAGTACTTC	CSVRTGGNEQYF
TRBV7-8	TRBJ1-2	TRBD1	TGTGCCAGCAGCACCCGACAGGGGCCCAGAGGTGGCTACACCTTC	CASSTRQGPRGGYTF
TRBV6-1	TRBJ2-7	-	TGTGCCAGCAGACAGGGTTGGGAGCAGTACTTC	CASRQGWEQYF
TRBV27	TRBJ2-3	-	TGTGCCAGCAGTTTAATAGGGGGATTCACAGATACGCAGTATTTT	CASSLIGGFTDTQYF
TRBV14	TRBJ2-1	TRBD2	TGTGCCAGCAGCCGAAAAGCGGGAGTCAGGAACAATGAGCAGTTCTTC	CASSRKAGVRNNEQFF
TRBV5-4	TRBJ2-1	TRBD1	TGTGCCAGCAGCTTGAATGAACAGGGGGCTAATGAGCAGTTCTTC	CASSLNEQGANEQFF
TRBV20-1	TRBJ2-1	-	TGCAGTGCTAGAGTTAACAATGAGCAGTTCTTC	CSARVNNEQFF
TRBV5-5	TRBJ1-2	TRBD1	TGTGCCAGCAGCGTACAAGACAGGGGCGTCTATGGCTACACCTTC	CASSVQDRGVYGYTF
TRBV27	TRBJ2-1	TRBD2	TGTGCCAGCAGTTTGTTAGCGGGGGGCCCCTCCTACAATGAGCAGTTCTTC	CASSLLAGGPSYNEQFF
TRBV12-5	TRBJ2-1	-	TGTGCTAGTGGTTCCCGACTAGGTTACAATGAGCAGTTCTTC	CASGSRLGYNEQFF
TRBV9	TRBJ1-1	-	TGTGCCAGCAGCGTAGTTAAGAACACTGAAGCTTTCTTT	CASSVVKNTEAFF
TRBV9	TRBJ2-7	TRBD1	TGTGCCAGCAGCGTAGGGCCGACGGGACAGGGAAATTACGAGCAGTACTTC	CASSVGPTGQGNYEQYF
TRBV28	TRBJ1-4	-	TGTGCCAGCGAGGCAACTAATGAAAAACTGTTTTTT	CASEATNEKLFF
TRBV4-1	TRBJ2-7	TRBD1	TGCGCCAGCAGCCACCAACAACAGGGGTCCTACGAGCAGTACTTC	CASSHQQQGSYEQYF
TRBV7-3	TRBJ2-1	TRBD2	TGTGCCAGCAGCTTAAGGACTAGCGTCACACACAATGAGCAGTTCTTC	CASSLRTSVTHNEQFF
TRBV5-5	TRBJ1-5	-	TGTGCCAGCAGCGACGAAGGGGAACGTAATCAGCCCCAGCATTTT	CASSDEGERNQPQHF
TRBV4-1	TRBJ2-7	TRBD1	TGCGCCAGCAGCCATGGACCGGGACAGGGAACCTACGAGCAGTACTTC	CASSHGPGQGTYEQYF
TRBV6-5	TRBJ2-5	TRBD2	TGTGCCAGCAGTTACTCGGTAGCGGGGGTGGTTGAGACCCAGTACTTC	CASSYSVAGVVETQYF